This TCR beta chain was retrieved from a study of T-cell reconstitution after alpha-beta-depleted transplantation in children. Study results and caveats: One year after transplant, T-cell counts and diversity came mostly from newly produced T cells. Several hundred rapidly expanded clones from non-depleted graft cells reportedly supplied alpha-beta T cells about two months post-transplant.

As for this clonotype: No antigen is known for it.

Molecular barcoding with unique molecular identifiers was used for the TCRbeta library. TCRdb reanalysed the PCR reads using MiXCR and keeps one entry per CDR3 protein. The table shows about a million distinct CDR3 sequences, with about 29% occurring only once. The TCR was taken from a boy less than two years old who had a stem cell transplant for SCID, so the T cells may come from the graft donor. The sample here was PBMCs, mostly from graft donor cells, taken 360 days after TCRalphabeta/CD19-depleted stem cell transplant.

CDR3 nucleotide sequence: TGCGCCAGCAACTGGGGGGGCAATGAGCAGTTCTTC. It is translated as CASNWGGNEQFF. This rearrangement joins TRBV5-1 to TRBJ2-1, with 7 positions matching TRBD2. This CDR3 spans 12 amino acids. Germline CDR1 and CDR2: SGHRS and YFSETQ. Trimming at V came to 6 bases and at J to 6 bases, leaving 3 bases not matched to a gene.